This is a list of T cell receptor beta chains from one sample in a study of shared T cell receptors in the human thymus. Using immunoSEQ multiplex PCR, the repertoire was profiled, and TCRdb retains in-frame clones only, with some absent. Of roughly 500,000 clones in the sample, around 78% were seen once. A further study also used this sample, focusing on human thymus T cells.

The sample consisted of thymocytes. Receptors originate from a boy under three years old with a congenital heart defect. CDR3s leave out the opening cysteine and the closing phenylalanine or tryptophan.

CDR3aa: AWSDVRSNQPQH; j_gene: TRBJ1-5; v_gene: TRBV30
CDR3aa: ATSRDRGKDLTDTQY; j_gene: TRBJ2-3; v_gene: TRBV15
CDR3aa: ARSLDRGHTEAF; j_gene: TRBJ1-1; v_gene: TRBV5-3
CDR3aa: ASSYATPQAHYGYT; j_gene: TRBJ1-2; v_gene: TRBV6-5
CDR3aa: ASSTGQQPVKLF; j_gene: TRBJ1-4; v_gene: TRBV7-2
CDR3aa: ASSQQPDWGQGGGYT; j_gene: TRBJ1-2; v_gene: TRBV4-3
CDR3aa: ASSQPSSAYEQY; j_gene: TRBJ2-7; v_gene: TRBV4-3
CDR3aa: ASSQVSGVSYNEQF; j_gene: TRBJ2-1; v_gene: TRBV4-3
CDR3aa: ASSFGTGNQPQH; j_gene: TRBJ1-5; v_gene: TRBV28
CDR3aa: ASSSPAGGGTDTQY; j_gene: TRBJ2-3; v_gene: TRBV6-6
CDR3aa: ASTSLAGVWAGGYT; j_gene: TRBJ1-2; v_gene: TRBV19
CDR3aa: ASSQDGTSGRSAYEQY; j_gene: TRBJ2-7; v_gene: TRBV4-3
CDR3aa: ASSHQSGELGYEQY; j_gene: TRBJ2-7; v_gene: TRBV4-3
CDR3aa: ASSLSSGAQETQY; j_gene: TRBJ2-5; v_gene: TRBV4-3
CDR3aa: ASSMTGNYEQY; j_gene: TRBJ2-7; v_gene: TRBV6-5
CDR3aa: ASSQGKPGLAGALYNEQF; j_gene: TRBJ2-1; v_gene: TRBV14
CDR3aa: ASSLAGGGPCGYT; j_gene: TRBJ1-2; v_gene: TRBV7-8
CDR3aa: ASLLGSSGRTSSYNEQF; j_gene: TRBJ2-1; v_gene: TRBV5-8
CDR3aa: ASSVGQGAFGNTIY; j_gene: TRBJ1-3; v_gene: TRBV9
CDR3aa: ATQDRAFSTDTQY; j_gene: TRBJ2-3; v_gene: TRBV2
CDR3aa: AWSFRGWDNEQF; j_gene: TRBJ2-1; v_gene: TRBV30
CDR3aa: ASSSGQMADTQY; j_gene: TRBJ2-3; v_gene: TRBV9
CDR3aa: ASSLDRGALNTEAF; j_gene: TRBJ1-1; v_gene: TRBV28
CDR3aa: ASGGDGIYGYT; j_gene: TRBJ1-2; v_gene: TRBV19
CDR3aa: ASSQEGTTREQF; j_gene: TRBJ2-1; v_gene: TRBV4-3
CDR3aa: ASSGELAGVHEQF; j_gene: TRBJ2-1; v_gene: TRBV9
CDR3aa: ASSRRTGGYEQY; j_gene: TRBJ2-7; v_gene: TRBV10-2
CDR3aa: ASSLPGLAPKEGANVLT; j_gene: TRBJ2-6; v_gene: TRBV5-1
CDR3aa: ASSCPPKKTPSGNTIY; j_gene: TRBJ1-3; v_gene: TRBV28
CDR3aa: ASSHRLAGEETQY; j_gene: TRBJ2-5; v_gene: TRBV6-5
CDR3aa: ASSPTGLADSYNEQF; j_gene: TRBJ2-1; v_gene: TRBV18
CDR3aa: ASSPSRRETQY; j_gene: TRBJ2-5; v_gene: TRBV7-4
CDR3aa: ASSQGPEKHYSNQPQH; j_gene: TRBJ1-5; v_gene: TRBV4-2
CDR3aa: SVGSGKAYEQY; j_gene: TRBJ2-7; v_gene: TRBV29-1
CDR3aa: ASSLPLAGADTQY; j_gene: TRBJ2-3; v_gene: TRBV28
CDR3aa: AWQPGLATYNEQF; j_gene: TRBJ2-1; v_gene: TRBV30
CDR3aa: ASSERLSGSYGYT; j_gene: TRBJ1-2; v_gene: TRBV10-2
CDR3aa: AWNRDRGINEQF; j_gene: TRBJ2-1; v_gene: TRBV30
CDR3aa: AWSMVAGGGFEQF; j_gene: TRBJ2-1; v_gene: TRBV30
CDR3aa: ASSFRGIQY; j_gene: TRBJ2-4; v_gene: TRBV5-5
CDR3aa: ASSWGLAGGPDEQF; j_gene: TRBJ2-1; v_gene: TRBV5-6
CDR3aa: ASSLEESSGITYEQY; j_gene: TRBJ2-7; v_gene: TRBV7-9
CDR3aa: ASSLGVLPYEQY; j_gene: TRBJ2-7; v_gene: TRBV11-2
CDR3aa: ASSQEGRGNTEAF; j_gene: TRBJ1-1; v_gene: TRBV14
CDR3aa: ASRGKGGYT; j_gene: TRBJ1-2; v_gene: TRBV19
CDR3aa: ASGPGPGLAGYNEQF; j_gene: TRBJ2-1; v_gene: TRBV27
CDR3aa: ASSLGTSGFQETQY; j_gene: TRBJ2-5; v_gene: TRBV5-1
CDR3aa: ASSLAAGNQY; j_gene: TRBJ2-7; v_gene: TRBV5-1
CDR3aa: AWRPGTGGYEQY; j_gene: TRBJ2-7; v_gene: TRBV30
CDR3aa: SVASRAYEQY; j_gene: TRBJ2-7; v_gene: TRBV29-1
CDR3aa: ASSFRDRVDEQF; j_gene: TRBJ2-1; v_gene: TRBV5-5
CDR3aa: ASSAHETGGRNEQF; j_gene: TRBJ2-1; v_gene: TRBV28
CDR3aa: ASSLGTSGPLETQY; j_gene: TRBJ2-5; v_gene: TRBV6-6
CDR3aa: ASSQPHARSGNTIY; j_gene: TRBJ1-3; v_gene: TRBV14
CDR3aa: ASSLAFRDFEAF; j_gene: TRBJ1-1; v_gene: TRBV5-4
CDR3aa: ASSLGLVFGGRETQY; j_gene: TRBJ2-5; v_gene: TRBV7-7
CDR3aa: ASSSGGTSGRQY; j_gene: TRBJ2-7; v_gene: TRBV7-3
CDR3aa: ASSPGGDTGELF; j_gene: TRBJ2-2; v_gene: TRBV27
CDR3aa: ASSEDRDNEKLF; j_gene: TRBJ1-4; v_gene: TRBV28
CDR3aa: AWSRRGYLTEAF; j_gene: TRBJ1-1; v_gene: TRBV30